This T cell receptor beta chain emerged from a study of cytomegalovirus exposure and HLA in healthy donors. Points from the study as a whole: Accurate HLA-A and HLA-B prediction from TCR beta sequences was reported for most subjects. As a later analysis showed, a missense DCLRE1C variant was linked to trimming of TCR beta V- and J-genes. It was in a later analysis that TCR association rates were seen to vary by HLA locus, highest for DRB1 and lowest for HLA-C.

V lost 1 base, J lost 4 bases, and 8 bases stayed unmatched. CDR3 length: 16 residues. Per germline, CDR1 SGHTA and CDR2 FQGNSA. This clone was counted once. As yet, its antigen is unknown. With 60 Vbeta and 13 Jbeta primers, the PCR was carried out. Produced via immunoSEQ multiplex PCR; TCRdb's table is partial and in-frame only. The table has approximately 150,000 clones, 9.4% seen once; the top ten hold over 1.5%. The sample consisted of PBMCs. The chain has TRBV7-2 and TRBJ1-2, with TRBD1 identical over 8 bases. The receptor was derived from a male donor in good health and CMV-seronegative. The CDR3 DNA reads as TGTGCCAGCAGCTTAGGTCTTCAGGGGGCAATCTATGGCTACACCTTC. Protein: CASSLGLQGAIYGYTF.